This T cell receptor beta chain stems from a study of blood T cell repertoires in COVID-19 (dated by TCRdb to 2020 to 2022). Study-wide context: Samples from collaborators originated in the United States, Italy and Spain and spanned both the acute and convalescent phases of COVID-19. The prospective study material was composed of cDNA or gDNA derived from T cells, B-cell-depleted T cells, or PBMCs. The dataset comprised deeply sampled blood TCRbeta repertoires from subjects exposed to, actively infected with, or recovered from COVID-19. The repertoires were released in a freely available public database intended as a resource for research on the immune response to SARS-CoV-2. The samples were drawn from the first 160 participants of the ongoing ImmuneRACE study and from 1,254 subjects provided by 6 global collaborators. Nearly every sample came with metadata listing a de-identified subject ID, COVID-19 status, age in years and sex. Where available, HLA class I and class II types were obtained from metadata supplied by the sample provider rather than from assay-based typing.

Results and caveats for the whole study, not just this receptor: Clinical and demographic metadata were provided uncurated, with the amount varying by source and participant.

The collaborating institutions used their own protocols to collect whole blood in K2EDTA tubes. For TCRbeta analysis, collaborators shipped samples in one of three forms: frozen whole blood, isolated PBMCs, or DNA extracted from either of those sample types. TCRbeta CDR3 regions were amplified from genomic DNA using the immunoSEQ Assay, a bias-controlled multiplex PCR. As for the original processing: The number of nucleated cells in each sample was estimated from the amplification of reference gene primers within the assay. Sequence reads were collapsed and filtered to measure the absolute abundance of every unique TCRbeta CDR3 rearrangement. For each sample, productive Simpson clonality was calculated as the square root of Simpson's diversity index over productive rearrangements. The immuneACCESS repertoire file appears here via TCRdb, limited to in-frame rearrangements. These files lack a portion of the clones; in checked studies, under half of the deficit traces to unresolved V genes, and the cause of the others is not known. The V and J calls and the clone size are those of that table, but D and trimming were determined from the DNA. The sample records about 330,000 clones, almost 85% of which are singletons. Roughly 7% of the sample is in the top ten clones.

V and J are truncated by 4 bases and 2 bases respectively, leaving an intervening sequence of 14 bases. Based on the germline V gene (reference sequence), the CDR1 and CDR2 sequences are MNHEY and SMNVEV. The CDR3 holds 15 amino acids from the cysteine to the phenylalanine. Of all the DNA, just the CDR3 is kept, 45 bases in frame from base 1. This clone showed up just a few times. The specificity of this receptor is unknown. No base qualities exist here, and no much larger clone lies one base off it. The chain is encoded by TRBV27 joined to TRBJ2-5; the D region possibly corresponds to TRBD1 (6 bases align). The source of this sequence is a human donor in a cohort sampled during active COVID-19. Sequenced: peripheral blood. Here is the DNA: TGTGCCAGCAGTTCAAACAGGGATATACAAGAGACCCAGTACTTC. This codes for CASSSNRDIQETQYF.